These 3 T cell receptor beta chains were sequenced from one sample in a study of shared clonotypes between healthy human individuals. Profiled with immunoSEQ multiplex PCR; TCRdb holds only in-frame clones, not every one. The sample lists 330,000 or so clones, approximately 74% occurring once. Specimen: memory CD4+ T cells sorted from blood. Subset in this sample: CD45RA-negative fraction. The receptors were gathered from a man aged 25-40 years in good health.

The chain carries TRBV5-4 and TRBJ2-7, with 7 bases matching TRBD1. V trimming: 4 bases; J trimming: 2 bases; junction bases outside the gene matches: 9. This CDR3 contains 15 residues. Germline values: CDR1 SGHNT, CDR2 YYREEE (reference sequence). The CDR3 loop is CASSEGTDLTYEQYF. The CDR3 DNA is TGTGCCAGCAGCGAGGGGACAGATTTAACCTACGAGCAGTACTTC.

This clone was found a few times. This chain uses TRBV5-1 with TRBJ2-7, with D uncertain. The V gene lost 4 bases and the J gene lost 0 bases, with 14 bases spanning the gap. Germline values: CDR1 SGHRS, CDR2 YFSETQ. The CDR3 contains 15 residues. CDR3 region: CASSADAQTSYEQYF. CDR3 coding DNA: TGCGCCAGCAGCGCTGACGCCCAAACCTCCTACGAGCAGTACTTC. Filled out from reference TRBV5-1 and TRBJ2-7, the complete variable domain reads KAGVTQTPRYLIKTRGQQVTLSCSPISGHRSVSWYQQTPGQGLQFLFEYFSETQRNKGNFPGRFSGRQFSNSRSEMNVSTLELGDSALYLCASSADAQTSYEQYFGPGTRLTVT.

Ten or more counts support this clone. This chain joins TRBV7-9 and TRBJ2-1, with D unclear. From germline, CDR1 is SEHNR and CDR2 FQNEAQ (reference sequence). This CDR3 is 17 amino acids long. The V gene lost 1 base and the J gene lost 0 bases, with 13 bases spanning the gap. The chain's CDR3 is CASSLDPWRSSYNEQFF. DNA of the CDR3: TGTGCCAGCAGCTTAGACCCCTGGCGGAGCTCCTACAATGAGCAGTTCTTC.